The 17 T cell receptor beta chains given below trace back to one sample, sequenced in a study of blood T cell repertoires in COVID-19 (dated by TCRdb to 2018 to 2021). Libraries were constructed by the immunoSEQ multiplex PCR assay. Not all clones reach the TCRdb copy of this immuneACCESS table, which keeps in-frame sequences only. Checked studies attribute under half of the gap to unresolved V genes and leave the rest unexplained. This sample is represented by some 170,000 clones; over 80% of them were singletons. The top ten hold approximately 9.1% of the sample. Sequencing was carried out using peripheral blood. The receptors were gathered from a woman aged 70-85 years with acute or convalescent COVID-19.

The chain uses TRBV2 and TRBJ2-3; 8 nucleotides line up with TRBD1. The CDR3 runs to 16 residues. V lost 6 bases to trimming and J lost 1 base; unmatched junction nucleotides: 9. Germline V gene data show CDR1 as SNHLY and CDR2 as FYNNEI. CDR3 protein: CASRGDRTRGTDTQYF. In DNA, the CDR3 is TGTGCCAGCAGGGGGGACAGGACCAGGGGCACAGATACGCAGTATTTT.

J is TRBJ1-3 and V is TRBV18; 8 bases are a match to TRBD1. There are 16 residues in the CDR3. With V trimmed by 5 bases and J by 0 bases, 6 bases remained unmatched. Germline CDR1 is KGHSH and CDR2 is LQKENI. Here the CDR3 reads CASSKTGEYSGNTIYF. The CDR3 coding sequence is TGTGCCAGCTCAAAGACAGGGGAATACTCTGGAAACACCATATATTTT.

The J gene is TRBJ2-2, the V gene TRBV2; 10 bases map to TRBD2. The CDR3 runs to 15 residues. From germline, CDR1 is SNHLY and CDR2 FYNNEI. The trim removed 5 bases at V and 5 bases at J, leaving 5 bases unmatched. The CDR3 loop is CASSFLAGVTGELFF. DNA for the CDR3: TGTGCCAGCAGTTTTCTAGCGGGGGTAACCGGGGAGCTGTTTTTT.

This rearrangement joins TRBV4-3 to TRBJ2-7; D not resolved. The V gene's germline CDR1 is LGHNA and CDR2 YSLEER. The CDR3 is 15 residues long. Trimming took off 0 bases at V and 0 bases at J, with 9 bases between the two ends. CDR3 amino acids: CASSQDNDNSYEQYF. DNA of the CDR3: TGCGCCAGCAGCCAAGATAATGACAACTCCTACGAGCAGTACTTC.

In this sample, this clone turned up a few times. The rearrangement links TRBV7-2 to TRBJ1-1; D gene ambiguous. The germline V and J ends were trimmed by 2 bases and 3 bases, with 16 bases remaining between them. Germline V CDR1 and CDR2: SGHTA, FQGNSA. CDR3 size: 16 residues. The CDR3 is CASSLTGMSADTEAFF. CDR3 nucleotides: TGTGCCAGCAGCTTAACGGGTATGTCGGCAGACACTGAAGCTTTCTTT. Drawing the rest from reference TRBV7-2 and TRBJ1-1, the complete variable domain is GAGVSQSPSNKVTEKGKDVELRCDPISGHTALYWYRQSLGQGLEFLIYFQGNSAPDKSGLPSDRFSAERTGGSVSTLTIQRTQQEDSAVYLCASSLTGMSADTEAFFGQGTRLTVV.

The V call is TRBV10-1, the J call TRBJ1-1; D is ambiguous. Germline V lookup: CDR1 WNHNN, CDR2 SYGVQD (reference sequence). There are 13 residues in the CDR3. V lost 8 bases and J 4 bases, leaving 14 bases between the germline ends. CDR3 DNA: TGCGCCAGCCGCAGTACCATTGGCACTGAAGCTTTCTTT. Translated: CASRSTIGTEAFF.

This clone was found a few times. This chain links TRBV6-2 or TRBV6-3 with TRBJ2-1; TRBD2 aligns across 9 bases. The CDR3 runs 13 residues. J gave up 9 bases and V 5 bases, and 5 bases lay outside the gene matches. Germline V gene data show CDR1 as MNHEY and CDR2 as SVGEGT. CDR3 DNA: TGTGCCAGCAGTCCGGGACTAGCTGGTGAGCAGTTCTTC. Protein sequence: CASSPGLAGEQFF.

V usage is TRBV3-1 (or the pseudogene TRBV3-2) and J usage is TRBJ1-1, with D unclear. The V and J ends lost 1 base and 1 base respectively, with 10 bases between them. This CDR3 has 15 amino acids. Germline lookup yields CDR1 LGHDT and CDR2 YNNKEL (reference sequence). The CDR3, as DNA: TGTGCCAGCAGCCAAGGATATTTACAGAACACTGAAGCTTTCTTT. As protein: CASSQGYLQNTEAFF.

This chain uses TRBV28 with TRBJ1-4, with D perhaps matching TRBD1 (6 bases). Germline V gives CDR1 MDHEN, CDR2 SYDVKM. The V and J ends lost 7 bases and 5 bases respectively, with 11 bases between them. The CDR3 spans 13 residues. CDR3 DNA sequence: TGTGCCAGCACCGACAGGAGCAATGAAAAACTGTTTTTT. Translating it yields CASTDRSNEKLFF.

The chain carries TRBV12-3 or TRBV12-4 and TRBJ1-6, with unresolved D. The germline V and J ends were trimmed by 6 bases and 11 bases, with 14 bases remaining between them. The CDR3 runs 13 residues. The CDR3 loop is CASRGAGIAPLHF. DNA for the CDR3: TGTGCCAGCAGGGGAGCGGGTATCGCACCCCTCCACTTT.

The V and J genes are TRBV7-8 and TRBJ1-1; no clear D gene. Germline CDR1 SGHVS, CDR2 FQNEAQ. Trimming pared 5 bases from V and 1 base from J, leaving 17 bases between. This CDR3 comprises 16 residues. The CDR3 DNA follows: TGTGCCAGCAGCGCGCGATCCGGAGCAAGGAACACTGAAGCTTTCTTT. Residues: CASSARSGARNTEAFF.

This clone was recorded only once. This rearrangement joins TRBV6-2 or TRBV6-3 to TRBJ1-2; D unclear. Trimming removed 0 bases at V and 4 bases at J, with 9 bases between. Per the germline V gene, CDR1 is MNHEY and CDR2 is SVGEGT. This CDR3 has 14 amino acids. The CDR3 DNA sequence: TGTGCCAGCAGTTACTCGACCGGGATCTATGGCTACACCTTC. This codes for CASSYSTGIYGYTF.

This clone showed up just once. CDR3 sequence: CASSRSWTGASYEQYF. The CDR3 DNA reads TGTGCCAGCAGCCGTTCCTGGACAGGGGCTTCCTACGAGCAGTACTTC. The chain carries TRBV11-2 and TRBJ2-7; 9 bases are shared with TRBD1. The V segment lost 5 bases and the J segment 1 base; nucleotides outside the gene matches: 9. Germline CDR1 is SGHAT and CDR2 is FQNNGV. This CDR3 region has 16 residues.

The chain uses TRBV7-9 and TRBJ2-7; tentative D call: TRBD1 (5 bases). V was cut by 5 bases and J by 1 base, with 12 bases left in between. In germline, CDR1 is SEHNR, CDR2 FQNEAQ (reference sequence). The CDR3 covers 14 residues. The CDR3 DNA reads as TGTGCCAGCAGCCCCCGACAGTTTTCCTACGAGCAGTACTTC. Amino acids: CASSPRQFSYEQYF.

The chain uses TRBV5-1 and TRBJ2-3; D gene unclear. V shed 0 bases and J shed 2 bases, with 7 bases lying between them. The CDR3 extends over 14 amino acids. Germline CDR1 and CDR2: SGHRS and YFSETQ. For the CDR3, the DNA is TGCGCCAGCAGCTTGGAGCCAAACACAGATACGCAGTATTTT. This encodes CASSLEPNTDTQYF.

V usage is TRBV3-1 (or the pseudogene TRBV3-2) and J usage is TRBJ2-1; D unresolved. Germline V gene data show CDR1 as LGHDT and CDR2 as YNNKEL (reference sequence). V was cut by 0 bases and J by 10 bases, with 10 bases left in between. The CDR3 covers 13 residues. In nucleotides, the CDR3 is TGTGCCAGCAGCCAAGATTTTCGGTCCGAGCAGTTCTTC. It encodes CASSQDFRSEQFF.

The chain uses TRBV5-6 and TRBJ2-5; 7 bases fit TRBD2. Germline assignment: CDR1 SGHDT and CDR2 YYEEEE. Trimming at V came to 1 base and at J to 2 bases, leaving 5 bases not matched to a gene. This CDR3 contains 15 residues. This CDR3 is CASSLSASGQETQYF. For the CDR3, the DNA is TGTGCCAGCAGCTTGTCGGCTAGCGGTCAAGAGACCCAGTACTTC. Variable domain in full (rest from reference TRBV5-6 and TRBJ2-5): DAGVTQSPTHLIKTRGQQVTLRCSPKSGHDTVSWYQQALGQGPQFIFQYYEEEERQRGNFPDRFSGHQFPNYSSELNVNALLLGDSALYLCASSLSASGQETQYFGPGTRLLVL.